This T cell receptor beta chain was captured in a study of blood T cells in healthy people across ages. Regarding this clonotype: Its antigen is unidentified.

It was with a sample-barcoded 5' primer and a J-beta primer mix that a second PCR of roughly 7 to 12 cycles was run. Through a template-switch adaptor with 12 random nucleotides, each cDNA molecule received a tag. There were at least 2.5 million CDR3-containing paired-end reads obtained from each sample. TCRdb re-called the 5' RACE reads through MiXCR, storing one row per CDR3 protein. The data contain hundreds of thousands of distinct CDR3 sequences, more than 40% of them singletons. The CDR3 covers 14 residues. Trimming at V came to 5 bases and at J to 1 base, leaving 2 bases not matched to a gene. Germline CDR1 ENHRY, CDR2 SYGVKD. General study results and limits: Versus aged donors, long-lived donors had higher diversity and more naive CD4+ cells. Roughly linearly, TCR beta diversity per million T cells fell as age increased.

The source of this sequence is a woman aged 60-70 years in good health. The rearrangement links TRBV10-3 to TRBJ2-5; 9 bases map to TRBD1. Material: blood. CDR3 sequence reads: CAISQDRGQETQYF. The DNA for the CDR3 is TGTGCCATCAGTCAGGACAGGGGCCAAGAGACCCAGTACTTC.